What follows is one T cell receptor (beta chain) and its context. The sample belongs to a study of shared T cell receptors in the human thymus. The CDR3 loop spans 14 amino acids. V lost 6 bases to trimming and J lost 2 bases, with 10 bases between them. Looked up from germline, CDR1 is SNHLY and CDR2 is FYNNEI. Data came from immunoSEQ multiplex PCR; TCRdb stores just in-frame clones and leaves some out. The sample includes 630,000 or so clones, about 87% seen only once; the top ten take more than 0.009%. These sequences were also reported in another study, on human thymus T cells. As that report states: Corrective surgery for congenital heart defects was being performed on the healthy Finnish infants who served as donors. Resections that were taken during corrective heart surgery supplied the thymus tissue.

The sequence was collected from a boy under two years old with a congenital heart defect. The J gene is TRBJ2-2, the V gene TRBV2, with D perhaps matching TRBD1 (6 bases). Input material: thymocytes. CDR3 region: CASRRGFNTGELFF. DNA for the CDR3: TGTGCCAGCAGGAGGGGGTTCAACACCGGGGAGCTGTTTTTT.